The 4 T cell receptor beta chains below were found in one sample sequenced in a study of T-cell reconstitution after alpha-beta-depleted transplantation in children. TCRbeta library construction was performed incorporating unique molecular identifiers. TCRdb analysed the PCR reads with MiXCR anew, one entry per CDR3 protein. Among approximately 250,000 distinct CDR3 sequences listed, about 23% were seen once. The sequencing used PBMCs, collected before TCRalphabeta/CD19-depleted stem cell transplant. These receptors were collected from a girl aged 2-9 years with Fanconi anemia, due to receive a stem cell transplant.

This clonotype was recorded at least ten times. V usage is TRBV6-6 and J usage is TRBJ2-7, with D possibly being TRBD1 (6 bases). CDR1 and CDR2 from the germline V gene are MNHNY and SVGAGI (reference sequence). The CDR3 loop spans 13 amino acids. V lost 4 bases to trimming and J lost 4 bases, with 11 bases between them. CDR3 DNA: TGTGCCAGCAGTTTCAGGGGTGGTTACGAGCAGTACTTC. Its protein is CASSFRGGYEQYF.

This clonotype has more than one count but fewer than ten. The CDR3 loop reads CASLDSLGEQYF. CDR3 nucleotide sequence: TGTGCCAGCTTAGACAGTTTGGGCGAGCAGTACTTC. This chain connects TRBV3-1 to TRBJ2-7, with a possible D match to TRBD1 (5 bases). Between the trimmed V and J ends, which lost 8 bases and 6 bases, there was a span of 14 bases. Germline values: CDR1 LGHDT, CDR2 YNNKEL (reference sequence). CDR3 length: 12 amino acids.

In this sample, this clonotype turned up a few times. This chain's CDR3 is CASSRSGEETQYF. CDR3 nucleotide sequence: TGTGCCAGCAGCCGGAGCGGGGAAGAGACCCAGTACTTC. V gene TRBV7-9 combines with J gene TRBJ2-5; 7 bases match TRBD2. V shed 5 bases and J 3 bases; nucleotides not matched to a gene: 3. Germline values: CDR1 SEHNR, CDR2 FQNEAQ (reference sequence). The length of the CDR3 is 13 residues.

The V gene is TRBV7-8, the J gene TRBJ2-2; TRBD2 matches at 7 bases. Germline loops: CDR1 SGHVS, CDR2 FQNEAQ. The CDR3 consists of 15 residues. Losses at the gene ends were 5 bases for V and 7 bases for J; bases not matched to a gene: 10. CDR3 loop: CASSPRPGGNGELFF. The DNA for the CDR3 is TGTGCCAGCAGCCCGCGACCGGGGGGTAACGGGGAGCTGTTTTTT.